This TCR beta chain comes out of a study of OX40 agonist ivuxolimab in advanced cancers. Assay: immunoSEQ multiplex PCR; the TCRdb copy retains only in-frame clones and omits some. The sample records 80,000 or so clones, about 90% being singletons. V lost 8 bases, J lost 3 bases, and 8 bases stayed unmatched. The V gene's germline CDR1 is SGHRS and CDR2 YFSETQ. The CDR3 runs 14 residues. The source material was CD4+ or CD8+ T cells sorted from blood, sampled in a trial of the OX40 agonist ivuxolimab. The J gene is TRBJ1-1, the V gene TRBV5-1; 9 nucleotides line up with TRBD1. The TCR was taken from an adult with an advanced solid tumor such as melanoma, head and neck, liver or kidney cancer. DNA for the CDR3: TGCGCCAGTAAACAGGGGGCGCACGACACTGAAGCTTTCTTT. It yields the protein CASKQGAHDTEAFF.